The TCR beta chain under discussion was sequenced for a study of control samples from healthy donors and cancer patients. The CDR3 totals 14 residues. Germline-derived CDR1 and CDR2 are LGHDT and YNNKEL (reference sequence). Unmatched junction bases numbered 12, after V lost 4 bases and J lost 11 bases. Profiled with immunoSEQ multiplex PCR; TCRdb holds only in-frame clones, not every one. The data hold 150,000 to 200,000 clones, with 85% to 95% observed a single time. Source material: blood. This receptor was obtained from a young woman in good health. The J gene is TRBJ1-1, the V gene TRBV3-1 (or the pseudogene TRBV3-2); 8 positions match TRBD1. The CDR3, as DNA: TGTGCCAGCAGCCGCGAGGGACAGGTCGACGGGGCTTTCTTT. Its protein product is CASSREGQVDGAFF.